A single sample is the source of the 29 T cell receptor beta chains below, sequenced in a study of beta chain features in type 1 diabetes. cDNA synthesis used the whole RNA isolate, giving expressed TCRB sequences. Produced via immunoSEQ multiplex PCR; TCRdb's table is partial and in-frame only. The table shows about 360,000 clones, with approximately 12% occurring only once. The specimen sequenced was naive CD4+ T cells from blood. The source of these receptors is a man younger than 35 in good health.

A few counts support this clone. CDR3: CASSPPEEPQHF. The CDR3 coding sequence is TGTGCCAGCTCACCACCGGAGGAGCCCCAGCATTTT. The rearrangement joins TRBV18 to TRBJ1-5; D is undetermined. There are 12 residues in the CDR3. V was cut by 0 bases and J by 8 bases, with 5 bases left in between. CDR1 is KGHSH and CDR2 is LQKENI in the germline V gene.

This CDR3 is CAISEPGGREKLFF. CDR3 sequence (DNA): TGTGCCATCAGTGAGCCCGGTGGGAGGGAAAAACTGTTTTTT. This chain connects TRBV10-3 to TRBJ1-4; D not resolved. In germline, CDR1 is ENHRY, CDR2 SYGVKD. Deletions cut 2 bases from V and 8 bases from J, with 12 bases between. The CDR3 length is 14 residues.

The chain couples TRBV7-6 to TRBJ1-6; no definite D call. Germline assignment: CDR1 SGHVS and CDR2 FNYEAQ. CDR3 length: 13 amino acids. The ends were cut back, 1 base at V and 11 bases at J, with 9 bases in the middle. The chain's CDR3 is CASSLDGSAPLHF. The DNA of the CDR3 is TGTGCCAGCAGCTTAGACGGGAGCGCACCCCTCCACTTT. Supplemented by reference TRBV7-6 and TRBJ1-6, the full variable domain reads GAGVSQSPRYKVTKRGQDVALRCDPISGHVSLYWYRQALGQGPEFLTYFNYEAQQDKSGLPNDRFSAERPEGSISTLTIQRTEQRDSAMYRCASSLDGSAPLHFGNGTRLTVT.

This clone was counted between two and nine times. The gene calls are TRBV28 and TRBJ1-1; 8 positions agree with TRBD1. V was pared by 5 bases and J by 11 bases, with 7 bases of the junction left unmatched. The CDR3 runs to 12 residues. Germline-derived CDR1 and CDR2 are MDHEN and SYDVKM. CDR3 DNA: TGTGCCAGCAGTACCGACAGGGGAAGGGCTTTCTTT. Its translation is CASSTDRGRAFF.

This clone was seen more than once but under ten times. This chain joins TRBV18 and TRBJ2-3, with no clear D. Trimming took 0 bases from V and 2 from J, leaving 18 bases between them. The CDR3 runs to 18 residues. CDR1 and CDR2 from the germline V gene are KGHSH and LQKENI. DNA of the CDR3: TGTGCCAGCTCACCACCAAATTCCGCCGGCCGACACACAGATACGCAGTATTTT. This sequence encodes CASSPPNSAGRHTDTQYF.

V is TRBV5-6 and J is TRBJ2-4, with TRBD1 matching over 11 bases. Trimming removed 0 bases from V and 3 bases from J; junction bases left unmatched: 5. Per the germline V gene, CDR1 is SGHDT and CDR2 is YYEEEE. CDR3 length equals 17 residues. CDR3 DNA: TGTGCCAGCAGCTTGGCGGTCGGGACAGGGGGCAAAAACATTCAGTACTTC. This codes for CASSLAVGTGGKNIQYF.

The chain links TRBV6-5 to TRBJ2-6; D is uncertain. Germline V gives CDR1 MNHEY, CDR2 SVGAGI. V was cut by 6 bases and J by 0 bases, with 9 bases left in between. This CDR3 is built from 15 residues. CDR3 loop: CASSTTPSGANVLTF. CDR3 coding DNA: TGTGCCAGCAGCACGACACCCTCTGGGGCCAACGTCCTGACTTTC.

This clone occurred a few times. This chain connects TRBV7-8 to TRBJ2-1; no firm D call. This CDR3 comprises 16 residues. Germline CDR1 and CDR2: SGHVS and FQNEAQ. Trimming took off 2 bases at V and 5 bases at J, with 16 bases between the two ends. As DNA, the CDR3 is TGTGCCAGCAGCTTACGAATTTTACAGAGTGACAATGAGCAGTTCTTC. It is translated as CASSLRILQSDNEQFF. Based on the CDR3 plus reference TRBV7-8 and TRBJ2-1, the full variable domain is GAGVSQSPRYKVAKRGQDVALRCDPISGHVSLFWYQQALGQGPEFLTYFQNEAQLDKSGLPSDRFFAERPEGSVSTLKIQRTQQEDSAVYLCASSLRILQSDNEQFFGPGTRLTVL.

The chain recombines TRBV30 with TRBJ2-7, with D perhaps TRBD1 (6 bases). This CDR3 is built from 13 residues. V lost 1 base and J 0 bases, leaving 7 bases between the germline ends. The germline V gene encodes CDR1 GTSNPN and CDR2 SVGIG (reference sequence). Written as DNA, the CDR3 is TGTGCCTGGAGTGGGGACATCTCCTACGAGCAGTACTTC. It codes for CAWSGDISYEQYF.

This clone was observed a few times. The chain has TRBV18 and TRBJ1-2, with 7 positions matching TRBD1. This CDR3 contains 15 residues. Looked up from germline, CDR1 is KGHSH and CDR2 is LQKENI. With 3 bases clipped from V and 3 bases from J, the junction kept 7 bases outside the gene matches. This chain's CDR3 is CASSPRQGGDYGYTF. The CDR3 DNA reads as TGTGCCAGCTCACCCAGACAGGGAGGTGACTATGGCTACACCTTC.

In this sample, this clone turned up a few times. This chain links TRBV7-3 with TRBJ1-4; 10 bases fit TRBD1. V was pared by 5 bases and J by 8 bases, with 8 bases of the junction left unmatched. The CDR3 spans 15 residues. Per germline, CDR1 SGHTA and CDR2 FQGTGA. The CDR3, as DNA: TGTGCCAGCAGCGCAGGGACAGGGGTGAAAGAAAAACTGTTTTTT. Translation: CASSAGTGVKEKLFF.

This clone was counted a few times. The chain combines TRBV29-1 with TRBJ1-2; 8 bases align to TRBD1. Trimming cost V 3 bases and J 7 bases; bases outside gene matches: 10. Germline lookup yields CDR1 SQVTM and CDR2 ANQGSEA. The CDR3 loop spans 14 amino acids. The CDR3 loop reads CSVDPGGAGGGYTF. CDR3 DNA sequence: TGCAGCGTTGATCCAGGGGGCGCCGGTGGTGGCTACACCTTC.

The chain joins TRBV11-3 to TRBJ2-3; TRBD2 matches at 8 bases. In germline, CDR1 is SGHNT, CDR2 YENEEA. V shed 5 bases and J 5 bases; nucleotides not matched to a gene: 6. The CDR3 covers 14 residues. The CDR3 loop reads CASSPGGPGDTQYF. The CDR3 nucleotides read TGTGCCAGCAGCCCGGGAGGGCCGGGAGATACGCAGTATTTT.

The chain uses TRBV9 and TRBJ1-2; tentative D call: TRBD1 (5 bases). This CDR3 has 16 residues. Trimming took 4 bases from V and 4 from J, leaving 20 bases between them. The V gene's germline CDR1 is SGDLS and CDR2 YYNGEE. The CDR3: CASSFTLYGDSYGYTF. The CDR3 coding sequence is TGTGCCAGCAGCTTCACCCTGTATGGGGACTCCTATGGCTACACCTTC. The whole variable domain, remainder taken from reference TRBV9 and TRBJ1-2, is DSGVTQTPKHLITATGQRVTLRCSPRSGDLSVYWYQQSLDQGLQFLIQYYNGEERAKGNILERFSAQQFPDLHSELNLSSLELGDSALYFCASSFTLYGDSYGYTFGSGTRLTVV.

This clone was detected a few times. The chain links TRBV6-6 to TRBJ1-2, with D possibly matching TRBD1 (5 bases). The CDR3 consists of 13 residues. The V and J ends lost 0 bases and 7 bases respectively, with 9 bases between them. Germline V gives CDR1 MNHNY, CDR2 SVGAGI (reference sequence). CDR3 DNA sequence: TGTGCCAGCAGTTACTCCTTGCAGGGTGGCTACACCTTC. Translating it yields CASSYSLQGGYTF.

This clone appeared a few times. The gene calls are TRBV27 and TRBJ2-7; D is ambiguous. Germline CDR1 is MNHEY and CDR2 is SMNVEV (reference sequence). This CDR3 is 13 amino acids long. Between the trimmed V and J ends, which lost 1 base and 7 bases, there was a span of 11 bases. This CDR3 reads CASSLYGSFEQYF. The CDR3 region has the DNA TGTGCCAGCAGTTTATATGGTAGCTTTGAGCAGTACTTC.

The sample holds a few counts of this clone. The V gene is TRBV4-3, the J gene TRBJ2-5; 10 bases are a match to TRBD2. Per the germline V gene, CDR1 is LGHNA and CDR2 is YSLEER. CDR3 length: 15 amino acids. Trimming took 3 bases from V and 1 from J; bases not matched to a gene: 2. CDR3 nucleotide sequence: TGCGCCAGCAGCCAGGAGCGGGGGGGCCAAGAGACCCAGTACTTC. It is translated as CASSQERGGQETQYF.

The chain has TRBV18 and TRBJ1-2; D uncertain. V was pared by 0 bases and J by 8 bases, with 7 bases between. The CDR3 has 12 residues. Germline CDR1 KGHSH, CDR2 LQKENI. CDR3 loop: CASSPPERGYTF. Written as DNA, the CDR3 is TGTGCCAGCTCACCACCGGAGAGGGGCTACACCTTC.

The chain employs TRBV4-1 and TRBJ1-1; D perhaps matches TRBD1 (6 bases). CDR3 length equals 16 residues. Trimming stripped 2 bases from V and 6 bases from J, with 19 bases between. Germline CDR1 is MGHRA and CDR2 is YSYEKL. The CDR3 loop is CASSQPYRGRGAEAFF. CDR3 bases: TGCGCCAGCAGCCAACCCTACCGGGGCAGGGGAGCTGAAGCTTTCTTT.

The J gene is TRBJ2-1, the V gene TRBV29-1, with D perhaps matching TRBD2 (5 bases). Germline lookup yields CDR1 SQVTM and CDR2 ANQGSEA. The CDR3 sequence is 12 residues long. The V end lost 0 bases, the J end lost 8 bases, and 8 bases lay between the germline ends. CDR3 residues: CSVEEKRDEQFF. CDR3 nucleotides: TGCAGCGTTGAAGAAAAGAGGGATGAGCAGTTCTTC.

The rearrangement links TRBV15 to TRBJ1-5, with 7 nucleotides matching TRBD1. The V gene's germline CDR1 is LNHNV and CDR2 YYDKDF (reference sequence). With 5 bases clipped from V and 7 bases from J, the junction kept 11 bases outside the gene matches. CDR3 length: 15 residues. CDR3 DNA: TGTGCCACCAGCCGGCCGGGACAGCGGGGGCAGCCCCAGCATTTT. It specifies CATSRPGQRGQPQHF.

This chain uses TRBV28 with TRBJ1-5, with no clear D. Germline V gene sequence: CDR1 MDHEN, CDR2 SYDVKM. Trimming removed 5 bases at V and 5 bases at J, with 4 bases between. This CDR3 has 11 residues. DNA of the CDR3: TGTGCCAGCAGTCCCGATCAGCCCCAGCATTTT. Translating gives CASSPDQPQHF.

This clone was observed a handful of times. The chain carries TRBV5-1 and TRBJ1-2; D call uncertain. This CDR3 has 16 residues. The germline V gene encodes CDR1 SGHRS and CDR2 YFSETQ. Trimming removed 5 bases at V and 3 bases at J, with 20 bases between. This CDR3 reads CASRKEESSRDYGYTF. As DNA, the CDR3 is TGCGCCAGCAGAAAGGAGGAATCCAGTCGGGACTATGGCTACACCTTC.

In this sample, this clone turned up a few times. The chain is built from TRBV5-1 and TRBJ2-1, with D possibly being TRBD1 (5 bases). The CDR3 loop spans 14 amino acids. The germline CDR1 and CDR2 sequences are SGHRS and YFSETQ. V gave up 4 bases and J gave up 5 bases, with 13 bases separating them. CDR3 in amino acids: CASSITWGNNEQFF. In DNA, the CDR3 is TGCGCCAGCAGCATAACCTGGGGCAACAATGAGCAGTTCTTC.

This clone was counted between two and nine times. The chain links TRBV28 to TRBJ2-1; D gene ambiguous. The germline gives CDR1 MDHEN, CDR2 SYDVKM. This CDR3 has 14 residues. The V and J ends lost 3 bases and 5 bases respectively, with 11 bases between them. The CDR3 reads CASSFASRDNEQFF. The CDR3, as DNA: TGTGCCAGCAGTTTCGCGTCTAGAGACAATGAGCAGTTCTTC.

This clone was seen only a few times. The chain employs TRBV4-2 and TRBJ2-1; a possible D gene is TRBD1 (6 bases). Germline assignment: CDR1 LGHNA and CDR2 YNFKEQ. Trimming stripped 0 bases from V and 0 bases from J, with 12 bases between. The CDR3 has 17 amino acids. Here the CDR3 DNA reads TGTGCCAGCAGCCAAGAGACAGGCGCTAGCTCCTACAATGAGCAGTTCTTC. The encoded protein is CASSQETGASSYNEQFF.

The gene calls are TRBV5-1 and TRBJ2-1; 8 bases align to TRBD1. The length of the CDR3 is 15 residues. Germline trimming cut 7 bases from V and 4 bases from J; bases unmatched to any gene: 10. CDR1 is SGHRS, CDR2 YFSETQ, per germline. CDR3 protein: CASSEAQGGYNEQFF. For the CDR3, the DNA is TGCGCCAGCTCCGAGGCACAGGGGGGATACAATGAGCAGTTCTTC.

The chain employs TRBV5-4 and TRBJ2-3, with 7 bases identical to TRBD1. The germline CDR1 and CDR2 sequences are SGHNT and YYREEE (reference sequence). J lost 2 bases, V lost 0 bases, and 3 bases had no gene match. The CDR3 sequence is 15 residues long. The CDR3 nucleotides are TGTGCCAGCAGCTTGGGGGACAGTTTCACAGATACGCAGTATTTT. It encodes CASSLGDSFTDTQYF.

The chain is built from TRBV6-4 and TRBJ1-2, with unresolved D. V was shortened by 6 bases and J by 5 bases, with 13 bases between the two germline ends. The CDR3 has 13 amino acids. Germline V lookup: CDR1 MRHNA, CDR2 SNTAGT. CDR3 bases: TGTGCCAGCAGCGGGGATCTTGGGTATGGCTACACCTTC. It codes for CASSGDLGYGYTF.